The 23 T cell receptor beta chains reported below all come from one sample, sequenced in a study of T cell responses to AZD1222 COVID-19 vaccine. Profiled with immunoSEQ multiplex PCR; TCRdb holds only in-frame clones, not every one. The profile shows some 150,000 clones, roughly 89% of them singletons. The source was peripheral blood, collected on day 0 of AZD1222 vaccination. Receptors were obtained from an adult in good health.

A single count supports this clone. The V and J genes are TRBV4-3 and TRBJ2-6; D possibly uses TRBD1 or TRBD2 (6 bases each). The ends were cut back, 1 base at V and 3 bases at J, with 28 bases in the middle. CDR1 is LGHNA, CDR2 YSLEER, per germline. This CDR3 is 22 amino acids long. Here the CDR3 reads CASSQALVRGQKGSLGANVLTF. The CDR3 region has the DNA TGCGCCAGCAGCCAAGCCCTAGTTCGGGGGCAGAAAGGCTCTCTTGGGGCCAACGTCCTGACTTTC.

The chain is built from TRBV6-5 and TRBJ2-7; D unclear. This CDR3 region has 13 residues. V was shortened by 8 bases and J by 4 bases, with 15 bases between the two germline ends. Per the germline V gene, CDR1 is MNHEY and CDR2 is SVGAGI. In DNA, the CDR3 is TGTGCCAGCTCAGACGGGTTAAGGTACGAGCAGTACTTC. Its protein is CASSDGLRYEQYF.

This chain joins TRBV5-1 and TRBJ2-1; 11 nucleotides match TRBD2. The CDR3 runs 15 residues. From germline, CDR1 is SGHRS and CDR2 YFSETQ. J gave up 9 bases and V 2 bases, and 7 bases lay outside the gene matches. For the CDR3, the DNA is TGCGCCAGCAGCTTAACTAGCGGGAGTAACGGTGAGCAGTTCTTC. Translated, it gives CASSLTSGSNGEQFF.

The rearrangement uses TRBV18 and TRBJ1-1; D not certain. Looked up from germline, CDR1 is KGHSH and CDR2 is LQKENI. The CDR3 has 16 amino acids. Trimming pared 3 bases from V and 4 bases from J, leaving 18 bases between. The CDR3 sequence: CASSPSSSPEGTEAFF. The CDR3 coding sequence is TGTGCCAGCTCACCTTCCTCGAGTCCCGAGGGCACTGAAGCTTTCTTT.

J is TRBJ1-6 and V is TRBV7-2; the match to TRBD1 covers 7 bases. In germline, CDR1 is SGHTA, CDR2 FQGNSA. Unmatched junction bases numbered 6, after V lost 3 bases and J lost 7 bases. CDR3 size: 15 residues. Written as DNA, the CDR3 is TGTGCCAGCAGCTTCAGACAGGGACGAAATTCACCCCTCCACTTT. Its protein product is CASSFRQGRNSPLHF.

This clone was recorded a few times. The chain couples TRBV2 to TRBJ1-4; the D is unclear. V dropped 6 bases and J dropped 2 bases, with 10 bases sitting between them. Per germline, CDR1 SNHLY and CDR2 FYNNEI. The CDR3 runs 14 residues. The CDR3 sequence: CASRETGTNEKLFF. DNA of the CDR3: TGTGCCAGCAGAGAGACCGGGACTAATGAAAAACTGTTTTTT.

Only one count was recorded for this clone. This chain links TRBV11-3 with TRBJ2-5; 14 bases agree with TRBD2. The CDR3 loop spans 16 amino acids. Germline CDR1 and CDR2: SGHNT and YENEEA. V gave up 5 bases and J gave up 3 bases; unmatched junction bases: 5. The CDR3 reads CASSQGLAGGKETQYF. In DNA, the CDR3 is TGTGCCAGCAGCCAAGGACTAGCGGGGGGTAAAGAGACCCAGTACTTC. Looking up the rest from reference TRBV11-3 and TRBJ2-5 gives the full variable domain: EAGVVQSPRYKIIEKKQPVAFWCNPISGHNTLYWYLQNLGQGPELLIRYENEEAVDDSQLPKDRFSAERLKGVDSTLKIQPAELGDSAVYLCASSQGLAGGKETQYFGPGTRLLVL.

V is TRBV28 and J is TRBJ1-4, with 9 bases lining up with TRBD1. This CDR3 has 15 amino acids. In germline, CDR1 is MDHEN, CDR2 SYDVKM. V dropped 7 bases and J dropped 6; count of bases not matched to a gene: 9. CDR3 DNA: TGTGCCAGCACCACGGCGGGACAGGGAGATGAAAAACTGTTTTTT. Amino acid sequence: CASTTAGQGDEKLFF.

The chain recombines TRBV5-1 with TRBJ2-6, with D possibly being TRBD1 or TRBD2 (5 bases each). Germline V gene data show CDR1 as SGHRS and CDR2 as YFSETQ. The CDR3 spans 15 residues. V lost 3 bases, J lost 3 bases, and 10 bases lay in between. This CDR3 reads CASSSGAGGANVLTF. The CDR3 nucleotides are TGCGCCAGCAGCTCCGGGGCTGGTGGGGCCAACGTCCTGACTTTC.

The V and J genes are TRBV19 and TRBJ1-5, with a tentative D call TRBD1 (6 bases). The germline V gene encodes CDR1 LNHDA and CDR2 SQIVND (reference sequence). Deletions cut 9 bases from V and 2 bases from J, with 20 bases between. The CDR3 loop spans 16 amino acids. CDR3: CASSITGGRGNQPQHF. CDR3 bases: TGTGCCAGCTCGATTACGGGGGGGCGAGGCAATCAGCCCCAGCATTTT.

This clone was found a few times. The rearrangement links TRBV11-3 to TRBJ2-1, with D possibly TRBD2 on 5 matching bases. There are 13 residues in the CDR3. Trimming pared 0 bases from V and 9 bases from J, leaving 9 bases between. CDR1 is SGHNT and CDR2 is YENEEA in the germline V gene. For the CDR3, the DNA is TGTGCCAGCAGCTTAGAAACCCGGGGTGAGCAGTTCTTC. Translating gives CASSLETRGEQFF.

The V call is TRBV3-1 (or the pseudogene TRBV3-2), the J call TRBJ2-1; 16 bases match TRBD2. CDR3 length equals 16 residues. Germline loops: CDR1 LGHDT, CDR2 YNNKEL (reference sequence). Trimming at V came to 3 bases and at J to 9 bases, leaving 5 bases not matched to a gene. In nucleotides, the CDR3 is TGTGCCAGCAGCCAGGGACTAGCGGGAGGGCCAGTTGAGCAGTTCTTC. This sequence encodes CASSQGLAGGPVEQFF.

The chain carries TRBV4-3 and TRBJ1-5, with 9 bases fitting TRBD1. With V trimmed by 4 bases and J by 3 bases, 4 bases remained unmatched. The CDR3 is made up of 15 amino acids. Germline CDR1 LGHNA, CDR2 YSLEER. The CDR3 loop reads CASSLSQGANQPQHF. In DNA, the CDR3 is TGCGCCAGCAGCCTTTCACAGGGGGCCAATCAGCCCCAGCATTTT.

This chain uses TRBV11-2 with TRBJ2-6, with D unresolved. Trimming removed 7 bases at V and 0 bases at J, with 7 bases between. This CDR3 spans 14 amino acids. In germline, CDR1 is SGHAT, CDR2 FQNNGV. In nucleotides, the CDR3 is TGTGCCAGCATGGGAATCTCTGGGGCCAACGTCCTGACTTTC. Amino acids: CASMGISGANVLTF.

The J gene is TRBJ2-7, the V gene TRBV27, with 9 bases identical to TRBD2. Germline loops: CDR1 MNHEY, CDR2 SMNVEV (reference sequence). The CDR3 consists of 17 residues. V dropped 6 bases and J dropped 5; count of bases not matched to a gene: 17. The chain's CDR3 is CASSSRLGSGRRDEQYF. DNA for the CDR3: TGTGCCAGCAGCTCCCGGTTGGGTAGCGGGAGAAGGGACGAGCAGTACTTC.

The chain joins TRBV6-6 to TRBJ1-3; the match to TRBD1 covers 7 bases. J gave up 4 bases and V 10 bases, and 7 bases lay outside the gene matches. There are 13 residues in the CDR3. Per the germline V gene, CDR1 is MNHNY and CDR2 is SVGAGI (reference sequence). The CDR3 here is CATHQGEGNTIYF. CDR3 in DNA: TGTGCCACTCATCAGGGGGAGGGAAACACCATATATTTT.

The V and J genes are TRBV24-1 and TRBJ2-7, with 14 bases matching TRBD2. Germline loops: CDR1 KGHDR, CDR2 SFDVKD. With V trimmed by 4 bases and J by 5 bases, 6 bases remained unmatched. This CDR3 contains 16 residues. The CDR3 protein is CATSDPGTSGGDEQYF. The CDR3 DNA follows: TGTGCCACCAGTGACCCTGGGACTAGCGGGGGCGACGAGCAGTACTTC.

CDR3 sequence (DNA): TGTGCCAGCAGTACCGACGGAGGGAAGGGGCAGCCCCAGCATTTT. Amino acids: CASSTDGGKGQPQHF. The chain combines TRBV4-2 with TRBJ1-5, with D possibly matching TRBD1 (5 bases). CDR3 length equals 15 residues. V lost 6 bases, J lost 7 bases, and 19 bases lay in between. The germline V gene has CDR1 LGHNA and CDR2 YNFKEQ.

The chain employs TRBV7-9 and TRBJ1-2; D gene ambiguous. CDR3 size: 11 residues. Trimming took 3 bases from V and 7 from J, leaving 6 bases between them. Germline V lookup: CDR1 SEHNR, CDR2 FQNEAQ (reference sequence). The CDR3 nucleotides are TGTGCCAGCAGCTTGATGGTTGGCTACACCTTC. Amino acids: CASSLMVGYTF.

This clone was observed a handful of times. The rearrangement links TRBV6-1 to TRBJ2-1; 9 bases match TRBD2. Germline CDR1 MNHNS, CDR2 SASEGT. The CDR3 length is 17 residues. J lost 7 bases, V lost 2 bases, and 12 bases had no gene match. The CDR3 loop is CASSEPASGNKRNEQFF. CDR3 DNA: TGTGCCAGCAGTGAACCCGCTAGCGGGAATAAAAGGAATGAGCAGTTCTTC.

The CDR3 sequence is CASSLRQGRAYGYTF. CDR3 bases: TGTGCCAGCAGCCTAAGACAGGGACGAGCTTATGGCTACACCTTC. The chain uses TRBV3-1 (or the pseudogene TRBV3-2) and TRBJ1-2; TRBD1 matches at 7 bases. There are 15 residues in the CDR3. The germline V gene encodes CDR1 LGHDT and CDR2 YNNKEL (reference sequence). Trimming at V came to 4 bases and at J to 5 bases, leaving 10 bases not matched to a gene.

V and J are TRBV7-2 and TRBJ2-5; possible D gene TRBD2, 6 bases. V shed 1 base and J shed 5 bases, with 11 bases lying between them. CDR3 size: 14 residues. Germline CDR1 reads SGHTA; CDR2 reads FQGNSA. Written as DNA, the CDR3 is TGTGCCAGCAGCTTAGGGGGTGGGAGGGAGACCCAGTACTTC. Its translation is CASSLGGGRETQYF. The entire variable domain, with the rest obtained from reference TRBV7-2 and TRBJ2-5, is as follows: GAGVSQSPSNKVTEKGKDVELRCDPISGHTALYWYRQSLGQGLEFLIYFQGNSAPDKSGLPSDRFSAERTGGSVSTLTIQRTQQEDSAVYLCASSLGGGRETQYFGPGTRLLVL.

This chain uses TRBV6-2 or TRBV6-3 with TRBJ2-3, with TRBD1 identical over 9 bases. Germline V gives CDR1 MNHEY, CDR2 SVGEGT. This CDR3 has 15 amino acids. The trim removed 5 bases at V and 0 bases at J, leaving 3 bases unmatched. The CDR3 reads CASSQGQGSTDTQYF. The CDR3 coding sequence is TGTGCCAGCAGTCAGGGACAGGGAAGCACAGATACGCAGTATTTT.